Listed below are T cell receptor beta chains from one sample, sequenced in a study of CD8 T cells in Susac syndrome. Each CDR3 protein gets one entry after TCRdb re-called the immunoSEQ multiplex PCR reads with MiXCR. The table shows some 130,000 distinct CDR3 sequences, with under 95% occurring only once. The sequenced sample was CD8+ T cells from PBMCs. The receptors were gathered from a human donor with multiple sclerosis. Each CDR3 is given with its conserved first and last residue. D genes are given only for firm matches. Only part of the rows carry a size: once, few, many, or a class if the clone is expanded.

j_gene,abundance,d_gene,v_gene,CDR3nt,CDR3aa
TRBJ2-7,.,TRBD2,TRBV6-5,TGTGCCAGCAGTTACTCGGGACAGACTAGCGGGCCGACCTACGAGCAGTACTTC,CASSYSGQTSGPTYEQYF
TRBJ2-3,.,.,TRBV25-1,TGTGCCAGCAGTCAGGGTGGAGTTGATACGCAGTATTTT,CASSQGGVDTQYF
TRBJ2-4,.,TRBD1,TRBV23-1,TGCGCCAGCAGCCTAATAGTGGGACAGGGGGCCAAAAACATTCAGTACTTC,CASSLIVGQGAKNIQYF
TRBJ1-2,.,.,TRBV27,TGTGCCAGCAGTCGCCTAGGGGGAGAGGGTGGCTACACCTTC,CASSRLGGEGGYTF
TRBJ2-1,.,TRBD1,TRBV4-1,TGCGCCAGCAGCCAAGATAGGACAGGGCTTTACAATGAGCAGTTCTTC,CASSQDRTGLYNEQFF
TRBJ1-2,.,.,TRBV30,TGTGCCTGGAGTGTAGGGGAATGGAGGGATGGCTACACCTTC,CAWSVGEWRDGYTF
TRBJ1-2,.,.,TRBV7-9,TGTGCCAGCAGCTTATTGCTGGATGGCTACACCTTC,CASSLLLDGYTF
TRBJ2-1,.,.,TRBV6-2/TRBV6-3,TGTGCCAGCTCTTTCGGGGACTTCGATGAGCAGTTCTTC,CASSFGDFDEQFF
TRBJ1-1,once,TRBD1,TRBV5-6,TGTGCCAGCAGTTCGGACAGGGGGTATACTGAAGCTTTCTTT,CASSSDRGYTEAFF
TRBJ2-7,.,TRBD2,TRBV7-9,TGTGCCAGCAGCCCCCAGGCTAGCGGGGGGATCGAGCAGTACTTC,CASSPQASGGIEQYF
TRBJ1-4,.,.,TRBV6-5,TGTGCCAGCAGTTACTCAGATACAGAAGGAGAAAAACTGTTTTTT,CASSYSDTEGEKLFF
TRBJ2-5,.,.,TRBV4-3,TGCGCCAGCAGCCAAGAATGGCAGAAGGGGGAGACCCAGTACTTC,CASSQEWQKGETQYF
TRBJ2-1,.,.,TRBV20-1,TGCAGTGCTAGACTACGGGATGAGCAGTTCTTC,CSARLRDEQFF
TRBJ2-7,.,.,TRBV4-3,TGCGCCAGCAGCCAAAGGCGGGCTCCGTTAGGCGAGCAGTACTTC,CASSQRRAPLGEQYF
TRBJ2-1,.,.,TRBV2,TGTGCCGCCCAGCAAATAGTGGCGGTAAGTGACAATGAGCAGTTCTTC,CAAQQIVAVSDNEQFF
TRBJ1-1,.,.,TRBV5-6,TGTGCCAGCAGCTTGAAGTGGCAGGGTGTCGAAGCTTTCTTT,CASSLKWQGVEAFF
TRBJ1-4,.,.,TRBV4-2,TGTGCCAGCAGCCAAGATCTGAGAGTTACAGCTAATGAAAAACTGTTTTTT,CASSQDLRVTANEKLFF
TRBJ1-1,.,.,TRBV7-8,TGTGCCAGCAGCTTTGGGACACTGAACACTGAAGCTTTCTTT,CASSFGTLNTEAFF
TRBJ2-1,.,.,TRBV5-5,TGTGCCAGCAGTCGGACGGAGAATGAGCAGTTCTTC,CASSRTENEQFF
TRBJ2-5,.,.,TRBV4-3,TGCGCCAGCAGCCCTTTCGGGGGCAGGTGGGAGACCCAGTACTTC,CASSPFGGRWETQYF
TRBJ2-1,.,TRBD2,TRBV12-3/TRBV12-4,TGTGCCAGCAGTCGGACTAGCGGGAGATACAATGAGCAGTTCTTC,CASSRTSGRYNEQFF
TRBJ1-4,.,.,TRBV19,TGTGCCACCCTCGGGGGAGGCCTGTTTTTT,CATLGGGLFF
TRBJ2-7,.,.,TRBV6-5,TGTGCCAGCAGTGACCACCGCGAGCAGTACTTC,CASSDHREQYF
TRBJ1-1,.,.,TRBV30,TGTGCCTGGTCCCGGGGCCCAAACACTGAAGCTTTCTTT,CAWSRGPNTEAFF
TRBJ2-5,.,TRBD1,TRBV11-2,TGTGCCAGCAGCTGGGCGACAGGGACGGGGGAGACCCAGTACTTC,CASSWATGTGETQYF
TRBJ2-5,.,TRBD1,TRBV28,TGTGCCAGCAGCCGGACAGGGGGCTTGGAGACCCAGTACTTC,CASSRTGGLETQYF
TRBJ1-1,.,.,TRBV6-2/TRBV6-3,TGTGCCAGCAATGACCCCTGGAACACTGAAGCTTTCTTT,CASNDPWNTEAFF
TRBJ1-3,.,.,TRBV4-1,TGCGCCAGCAGCCAAGAGGGGAGCTCTGGAAACACCATATATTTT,CASSQEGSSGNTIYF
TRBJ2-4,.,.,TRBV15,TGTGCCACCAGCACCCCTCCGCCGGCCAAAAACATTCAGTACTTC,CATSTPPPAKNIQYF
TRBJ2-7,once,.,TRBV27,TGTGCCAGCAGTTTAGGGCAGGGCATAAAGTACGAGCAGTACTTC,CASSLGQGIKYEQYF
TRBJ2-5,.,TRBD2,TRBV29-1,TGCAGCGTTTACACTAGCGGAGGGCCCCAAGCCGTGTACCAAGAGACCCAGTACTTC,CSVYTSGGPQAVYQETQYF
TRBJ2-2,.,TRBD2,TRBV20-1,TGCAGTGCCTCTAACATAGCGGGAGTTAACACCGGGGAGCTGTTTTTT,CSASNIAGVNTGELFF
TRBJ2-7,.,.,TRBV19,TGTGCCAGTAGTCCTCCGGGCCTCTACGAGCAGTACTTC,CASSPPGLYEQYF
TRBJ1-1,.,.,TRBV7-3,TGTGCCAGCAGCTTAGGAGGGGTCACTGAAGCTTTCTTT,CASSLGGVTEAFF
TRBJ2-2,.,.,TRBV13,TGTGCCAGCAGCTTGGGGACAATCAACACCGGGGAGCTGTTTTTT,CASSLGTINTGELFF
TRBJ1-1,.,.,TRBV7-9,TGTGCCAGCAGCTTAGTTTGGGGCGTTGGGACTGAAGCTTTCTTT,CASSLVWGVGTEAFF
TRBJ2-3,.,TRBD2,TRBV7-8,TGTGCCAGCAGCTTAACCCCTAGCGGGGCAGATACGCAGTATTTT,CASSLTPSGADTQYF
TRBJ2-5,.,.,TRBV7-6,TGTGCCAGCAGCTTAACCGATCCCCAGTACTTC,CASSLTDPQYF
TRBJ2-3,.,.,TRBV30,TGTGCCTGGATAGAGGGATTCGCGGACACAGATACGCAGTATTTT,CAWIEGFADTDTQYF
TRBJ2-1,.,.,TRBV27,TGTGCCAGCAGTTCCCGTGGGGGGCGCTTCGATGAGCAGTTCTTC,CASSSRGGRFDEQFF
TRBJ2-3,.,.,TRBV9,TGTGCCAGCAGCCTTGGTGAGGCCACAGATACGCAGTATTTT,CASSLGEATDTQYF
TRBJ2-1,few,.,TRBV29-1,TGCAGCGTTGAAGGGTACAATGAGCAGTTCTTC,CSVEGYNEQFF
TRBJ2-1,.,.,TRBV5-4,TGTGCCAGCAGCGATAGTCTTGAGAATGAGCAGTTCTTC,CASSDSLENEQFF
TRBJ2-1,.,TRBD2,TRBV2,TGTGCCAGCAGGGGGACTAGCGGTTACAATGAGCAGTTCTTC,CASRGTSGYNEQFF
TRBJ1-5,once,.,TRBV27,TGTGCCAGCAGTTTATCTGGGAAAAATCAGCCCCAGCATTTT,CASSLSGKNQPQHF
TRBJ1-5,.,.,TRBV14,TGTGCCAGCAGCCAACCTAGGACAGTCAATCAGCCCCAGCATTTT,CASSQPRTVNQPQHF
TRBJ2-1,.,.,TRBV29-1,TGCAGCGTCCGAGATTACAATGAGCAGTTCTTC,CSVRDYNEQFF
TRBJ2-1,.,.,TRBV28,TGTGCCAGCAGTTTAGTGAGTTGGGACTCGAACAATGAGCAGTTCTTC,CASSLVSWDSNNEQFF
TRBJ2-1,once,.,TRBV6-5,TGTGCCAGCAGTTACGGGAACGCCTACAATGAGCAGTTCTTC,CASSYGNAYNEQFF
TRBJ2-2,.,TRBD1,TRBV27,TGTGCCAGCAGTTTACAGGGGGACGGGGAGCTGTTTTTT,CASSLQGDGELFF
TRBJ2-7,.,TRBD2,TRBV27,TGTGCCAGCAGTCCGACTAGCGGGACGTACTACGAGCAGTACTTC,CASSPTSGTYYEQYF
TRBJ2-7,few,TRBD2,TRBV5-1,TGCGCCAGCACCAGACTAGCGGGAGGCTCTTCCTACGAGCAGTACTTC,CASTRLAGGSSYEQYF
TRBJ2-7,.,.,TRBV19,TGTGCCAGTAGTATCCAGGGGGGACTCGACGAGCAGTACTTC,CASSIQGGLDEQYF
TRBJ2-3,.,TRBD2,TRBV4-2,TGTGCCAGCAGCCCCCCGACTAGCGGTCTCCTTACCCCACAGTATTTT,CASSPPTSGLLTPQYF
TRBJ2-7,few,TRBD1,TRBV28,TGTGCCAGCAGGGACAGGCCGAACGAGCAGTACTTC,CASRDRPNEQYF